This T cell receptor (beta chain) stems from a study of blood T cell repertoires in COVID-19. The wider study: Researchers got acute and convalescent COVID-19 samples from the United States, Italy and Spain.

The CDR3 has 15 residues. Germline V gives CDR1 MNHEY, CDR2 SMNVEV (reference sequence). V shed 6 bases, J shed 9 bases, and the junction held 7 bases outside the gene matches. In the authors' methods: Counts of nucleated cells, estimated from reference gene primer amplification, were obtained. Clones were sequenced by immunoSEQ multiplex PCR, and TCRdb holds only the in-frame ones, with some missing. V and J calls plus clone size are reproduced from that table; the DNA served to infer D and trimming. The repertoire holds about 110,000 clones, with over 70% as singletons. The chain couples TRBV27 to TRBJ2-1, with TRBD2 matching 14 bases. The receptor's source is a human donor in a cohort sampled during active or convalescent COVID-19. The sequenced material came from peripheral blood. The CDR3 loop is CASSQGLAGVGEQFF. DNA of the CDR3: TGTGCCAGCAGCCAGGGACTAGCGGGAGTTGGTGAGCAGTTCTTC.